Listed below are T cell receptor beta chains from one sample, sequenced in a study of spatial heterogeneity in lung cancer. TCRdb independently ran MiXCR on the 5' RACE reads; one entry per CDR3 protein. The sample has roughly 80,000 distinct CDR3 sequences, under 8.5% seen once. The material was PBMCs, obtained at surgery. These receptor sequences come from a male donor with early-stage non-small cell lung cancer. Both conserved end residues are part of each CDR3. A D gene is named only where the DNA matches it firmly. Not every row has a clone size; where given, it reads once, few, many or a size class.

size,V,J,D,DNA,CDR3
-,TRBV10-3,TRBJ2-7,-,TGTGCCATCAGTGAGTTGCCCTCAACTAGCAGCACCTACGAGCAGTACTTC,CAISELPSTSSTYEQYF
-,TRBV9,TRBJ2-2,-,TGTGCCAGCAGCGTAGGGGCCGGGTTTAACACCGGGGAGCTGTTTTTT,CASSVGAGFNTGELFF
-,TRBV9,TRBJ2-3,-,TGTGCCAGCAGCGTAGACGGGCTAAGCACAGATACGCAGTATTTT,CASSVDGLSTDTQYF
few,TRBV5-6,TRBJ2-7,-,TGTGCCAGCAGCTTGGACAGCGCCCGGTCCTACGAGCAGTACTTC,CASSLDSARSYEQYF
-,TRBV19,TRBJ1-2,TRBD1,TGTGCCAGTAGGCAGACAGGGACCTATGGCTACACCTTC,CASRQTGTYGYTF
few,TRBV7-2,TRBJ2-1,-,TGTGCCAGCAGCTTCAGTGCGGATGAGCAGTTCTTC,CASSFSADEQFF
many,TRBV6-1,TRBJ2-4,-,TGTGCCAGCAGTGAAGCGGCAGGCCCGAACTACTTC,CASSEAAGPNYF
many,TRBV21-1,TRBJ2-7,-,TGTGCCAGCAGCAGAGGACAGGGGGCTCCCTACGAGCAGTACTTC,CASSRGQGAPYEQYF
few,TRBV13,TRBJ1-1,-,TGTGCCAGCAGCTTAGTGGATGAGGGCACTGAAGCTTTCTTT,CASSLVDEGTEAFF
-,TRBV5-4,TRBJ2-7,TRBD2,TGTGCCAGCAGCCCCCCCCCAGCGGGACTAGTTGACGAGCAGTACTTC,CASSPPPAGLVDEQYF
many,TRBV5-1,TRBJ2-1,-,TGCGCCAGCAGCCCCGTAGGTTCCTACAATGAGCAGTTCTTC,CASSPVGSYNEQFF
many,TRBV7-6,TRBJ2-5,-,TGTGCCAGCAGCTTATATCAGGGCCAAGAGACCCAGTACTTC,CASSLYQGQETQYF
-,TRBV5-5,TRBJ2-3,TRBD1,TGTGCCAGCAGCTTGAGGGACAGGGGTGCAGATACGCAGTATTTT,CASSLRDRGADTQYF
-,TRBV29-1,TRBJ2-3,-,TGCAGCGAAGGGGCAGATACGCAGTATTTT,CSEGADTQYF
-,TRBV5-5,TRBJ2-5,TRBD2,TGTGCCAGCAGCCGGGGACTAGCGGGAGGGGAAGAGACCCAGTACTTC,CASSRGLAGGEETQYF
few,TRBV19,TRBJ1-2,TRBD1,TGTGCCTCCAATGTGGGGACAGACTATGGCTACACCTTC,CASNVGTDYGYTF
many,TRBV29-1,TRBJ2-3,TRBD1,TGCAGCTCACGCAGGGGGAGCCCAGATACGCAGTATTTT,CSSRRGSPDTQYF
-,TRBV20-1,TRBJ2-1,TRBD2,TGCAGTGCTCCTTCGTCCGGGACTAGCGGTGAGCAGTTCTTC,CSAPSSGTSGEQFF
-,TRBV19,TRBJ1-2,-,TGTGCCAGTAAGGGACGGGCAAACTATGGCTACACCTTC,CASKGRANYGYTF
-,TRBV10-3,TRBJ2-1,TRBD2,TGTGCCATCCGTAGCGGGTCAAACAATGAGCAGTTCTTC,CAIRSGSNNEQFF
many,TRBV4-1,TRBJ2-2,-,TGCGCCAGCAGCCAAACCGGGACTCCCGTTGGCCGGGAGCTGTTTTTT,CASSQTGTPVGRELFF
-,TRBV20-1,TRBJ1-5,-,TGCAGTGCTATACAGGAGACTCCCCAGCCCCAGCATTTT,CSAIQETPQPQHF
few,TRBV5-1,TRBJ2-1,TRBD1,TGCGCCAGCAGCGCAAACCAGGGGGCGGATACCTACAATGAGCAGTTCTTC,CASSANQGADTYNEQFF
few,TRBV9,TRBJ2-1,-,TGTGCCAGCAGCCCCCTTGCGAGGGCCAACAATGAGCAGTTCTTC,CASSPLARANNEQFF
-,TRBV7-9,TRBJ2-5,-,TGTGCCAGCAGCTCCGGGTCGAATGGCTCTCCAGAGACCCAGTACTTC,CASSSGSNGSPETQYF
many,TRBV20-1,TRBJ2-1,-,TGCAGTGTTAAGGAGGACAGTAGCAATGAGCAGTTCTTC,CSVKEDSSNEQFF
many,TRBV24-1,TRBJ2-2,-,TGTGCCACCAGTGATTTTGGATCGAACACCGGGGAGCTGTTTTTT,CATSDFGSNTGELFF
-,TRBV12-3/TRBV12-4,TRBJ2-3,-,TGTGCCAGCAGGGTCACTAGCACAGATACGCAGTATTTT,CASRVTSTDTQYF
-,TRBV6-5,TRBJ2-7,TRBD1,TGTGCCAGCAGTTACTTACAGGGGCGGGAGCAGTACTTC,CASSYLQGREQYF
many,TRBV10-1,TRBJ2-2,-,TGCGCCAGCAGCCCAGGCGGGGAGCTGTTTTTT,CASSPGGELFF
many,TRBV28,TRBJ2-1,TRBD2,TGTGCCAGCAGTTTATCTCTAGCGGAGTACAATGAGCAGTTCTTC,CASSLSLAEYNEQFF
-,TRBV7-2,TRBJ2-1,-,TGTGCCAGCAGCTTACTCCTCACTATTTCGGCCTACAATGAGCAGTTCTTC,CASSLLLTISAYNEQFF